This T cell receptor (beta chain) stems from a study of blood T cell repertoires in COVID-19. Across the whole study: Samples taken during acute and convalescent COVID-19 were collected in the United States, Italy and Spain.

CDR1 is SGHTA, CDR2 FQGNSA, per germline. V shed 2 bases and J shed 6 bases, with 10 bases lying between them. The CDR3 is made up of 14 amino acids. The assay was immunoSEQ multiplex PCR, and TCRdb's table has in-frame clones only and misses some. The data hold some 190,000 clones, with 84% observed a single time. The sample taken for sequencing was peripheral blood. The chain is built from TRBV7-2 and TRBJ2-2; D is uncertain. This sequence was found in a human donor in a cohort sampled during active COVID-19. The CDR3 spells CASSLRWQAGELFF. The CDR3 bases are TGTGCCAGCAGCTTAAGGTGGCAGGCCGGGGAGCTGTTTTTT.